The next 32 T cell receptor beta chains were all read from a single sample in a study of Ad26.COV2.S vaccination and SARS-CoV-2 variants. Sequenced by immunoSEQ multiplex PCR; TCRdb stores in-frame clones only, minus some. The table shows about 87,000 clones, with approximately 81% occurring only once. The sequenced sample was peripheral blood, obtained after recovery from COVID-19. These receptors all stem from a human donor who had recovered from COVID-19.

This rearrangement joins TRBV19 to TRBJ2-1; a weak D match, TRBD2 (6 bases). The CDR3 sequence is 12 residues long. Germline V gene lookup returns CDR1 LNHDA and CDR2 SQIVND (reference sequence). The V and J ends lost 4 bases and 6 bases respectively, with 7 bases between them. CDR3 amino acids: CASSRRANEQFF. CDR3 bases: TGTGCCAGTAGTAGGAGGGCCAATGAGCAGTTCTTC.

The chain recombines TRBV28 with TRBJ1-5; no clear D. Trimming took 6 bases from V and 1 from J, leaving 10 bases between them. CDR1 is MDHEN, CDR2 SYDVKM, per germline. CDR3 length equals 14 residues. The CDR3 here is CASSSANSNQPQHF. CDR3 DNA: TGTGCCAGCAGCTCCGCAAACAGCAATCAGCCCCAGCATTTT.

The sample holds a few counts of this clone. The chain employs TRBV5-4 and TRBJ1-2; D unclear. The germline V and J ends were trimmed by 0 bases and 0 bases, with 6 bases remaining between them. Germline lookup yields CDR1 SGHNT and CDR2 YYREEE (reference sequence). The CDR3 has 14 residues. The CDR3: CASSLDGANYGYTF. The CDR3 nucleotides are TGTGCCAGCAGCTTGGACGGAGCTAACTATGGCTACACCTTC. The full variable domain, with the rest looked up from reference TRBV5-4 and TRBJ1-2, is ETGVTQSPTHLIKTRGQQVTLRCSSQSGHNTVSWYQQALGQGPQFIFQYYREEENGRGNFPPRFSGLQFPNYSSELNVNALELDDSALYLCASSLDGANYGYTFGSGTRLTVV.

J is TRBJ1-3 and V is TRBV10-3, with D possibly being TRBD1 (6 bases). CDR1 and CDR2 from the germline V gene are ENHRY and SYGVKD. The V end lost 8 bases, the J end lost 6 bases, and 11 bases lay between the germline ends. There are 12 residues in the CDR3. The CDR3 DNA reads as TGTGCCATCGCAGGGGTGACAAACACCATATATTTT. Translation: CAIAGVTNTIYF.

This clone was observed a single time. The rearrangement uses TRBV19 and TRBJ1-3, with unresolved D. The ends were cut back, 7 bases at V and 0 bases at J, with 13 bases in the middle. The CDR3 is 15 amino acids. The V gene's germline CDR1 is LNHDA and CDR2 SQIVND (reference sequence). The CDR3 nucleotides are TGTGCCAGTACGGCAGGAAGATCCTCTGGAAACACCATATATTTT. This sequence encodes CASTAGRSSGNTIYF. The full variable domain, in which reference TRBV19 and TRBJ1-3 provide the parts outside the CDR3, is DGGITQSPKYLFRKEGQNVTLSCEQNLNHDAMYWYRQDPGQGLRLIYYSQIVNDFQKGDIAEGYSVSREKKESFPLTVTSAQKNPTAFYLCASTAGRSSGNTIYFGEGSWLTVV.

V gene TRBV4-3 combines with J gene TRBJ2-7; 7 nucleotides agree with TRBD2. Germline trimming cut 0 bases from V and 6 bases from J; bases unmatched to any gene: 8. Germline loops: CDR1 LGHNA, CDR2 YSLEER. The CDR3 is made up of 15 amino acids. Here the CDR3 DNA reads TGCGCCAGCAGCCAAGATTGGGGGGGAAGGTCCGAGCAGTACTTC. Translation: CASSQDWGGRSEQYF.

This clone was found many times. This chain links TRBV12-3 or TRBV12-4 with TRBJ1-5, with D possibly being TRBD1 (6 bases). The CDR3 is 13 residues long. With 7 bases removed from V and 5 bases from J, the gap between germline ends came to 12 bases. CDR3: CASTLQGDQPQHF. The CDR3, as DNA: TGTGCCAGCACCTTACAGGGAGATCAGCCCCAGCATTTT.

The chain links TRBV4-1 to TRBJ2-7; TRBD1 aligns across 8 bases. The germline V gene has CDR1 MGHRA and CDR2 YSYEKL. J lost 2 bases, V lost 1 base, and 4 bases had no gene match. The CDR3 runs to 15 residues. Written as DNA, the CDR3 is TGCGCCAGCAGCCAAGGCGGACAGGGAGCCTACGAGCAGTACTTC. Translating gives CASSQGGQGAYEQYF.

The V call is TRBV7-9, the J call TRBJ1-4; D unclear. Looked up from germline, CDR1 is SEHNR and CDR2 is FQNEAQ (reference sequence). This CDR3 region has 13 residues. Trimming pared 6 bases from V and 7 bases from J, leaving 12 bases between. CDR3 region: CASRQLTGEKLFF. The CDR3 DNA sequence: TGTGCCAGCAGACAACTCACTGGTGAAAAACTGTTTTTT.

The chain joins TRBV14 to TRBJ2-7; no firm D call. CDR1 is SGHDN and CDR2 is FVKESK in the germline V gene. The V gene lost 0 bases and the J gene lost 0 bases, with 6 bases spanning the gap. This CDR3 is 14 amino acids long. Here the CDR3 reads CASSQESGSYEQYF. The DNA of the CDR3 is TGTGCCAGCAGCCAAGAGTCAGGCTCCTACGAGCAGTACTTC.

The rearrangement uses TRBV29-1 and TRBJ2-1; 10 bases agree with TRBD2. CDR3 length equals 16 residues. V dropped 1 base and J dropped 1; count of bases not matched to a gene: 4. CDR1 and CDR2 (germline): SQVTM, ANQGSEA. CDR3 sequence reads: CSVEGGTSASYNEQFF. CDR3 nucleotides: TGCAGCGTTGAAGGGGGGACTAGCGCTTCCTACAATGAGCAGTTCTTC.

The genes are TRBV7-2 and TRBJ2-7, with 9 bases identical to TRBD1. V was pared by 5 bases and J by 12 bases, with 14 bases of the junction left unmatched. The CDR3 spans 14 residues. CDR1 and CDR2 (germline): SGHTA, FQGNSA. CDR3 nucleotide sequence: TGTGCCAGCAGCCTAACCGGGACAGGGATTTATCGGTACTTC. As protein: CASSLTGTGIYRYF.

In its sample, this clone was seen a few times. The V and J genes are TRBV20-1 and TRBJ1-3; D remains ambiguous. The germline gives CDR1 DFQATT, CDR2 SNEGSKA (reference sequence). This CDR3 comprises 11 residues. V was cut by 0 bases and J by 9 bases, with 6 bases left in between. The CDR3 region is CSAREDRTIYF. CDR3 DNA: TGCAGTGCTAGAGAAGACCGCACCATATATTTT.

V and J are TRBV6-5 and TRBJ1-2, with TRBD1 as a possible D gene (5 bases). Germline V lookup: CDR1 MNHEY, CDR2 SVGAGI. V dropped 4 bases and J dropped 2 bases, with 11 bases sitting between them. This CDR3 is built from 14 residues. The CDR3: CASSSGGRNYGYTF. CDR3 coding DNA: TGTGCCAGCAGTTCCGGGGGACGGAACTATGGCTACACCTTC.

The chain couples TRBV5-4 to TRBJ1-6; D is unclear. Germline V gene lookup returns CDR1 SGHNT and CDR2 YYREEE (reference sequence). With 1 base removed from V and 9 bases from J, the gap between germline ends came to 14 bases. CDR3 length: 15 residues. The CDR3, as DNA: TGTGCCAGCAGCTTGAGTGGGATCGCAATTTCACCCCTCCACTTT. Translation: CASSLSGIAISPLHF.

This chain joins TRBV11-2 and TRBJ1-1; D remains unclear. V lost 0 bases, J lost 4 bases, and 9 bases lay in between. The CDR3 length is 14 residues. In germline, CDR1 is SGHAT, CDR2 FQNNGV. CDR3 bases: TGTGCCAGCAGCTTAGATTTTAGCGGCACTGAAGCTTTCTTT. Translated: CASSLDFSGTEAFF.

In its sample, this clone was seen a few times. CDR3 protein: CASSETRGNNEQFF. The CDR3 DNA follows: TGTGCCAGCAGTGAGACTAGGGGGAACAATGAGCAGTTCTTC. V usage is TRBV2 and J usage is TRBJ2-1; the D gene could be TRBD1 or TRBD2 (6 bases each). The V gene lost 3 bases and the J gene lost 5 bases, with 11 bases spanning the gap. Germline CDR1 SNHLY, CDR2 FYNNEI. The CDR3 is 14 amino acids.

This chain connects TRBV28 to TRBJ2-4, with 8 bases identical to TRBD2. J gave up 0 bases and V 2 bases, and 3 bases lay outside the gene matches. Germline V gives CDR1 MDHEN, CDR2 SYDVKM. The CDR3 has 16 residues. Written as DNA, the CDR3 is TGTGCCAGCAGTTTACCTCTAGCGGGAGCCAAAAACATTCAGTACTTC. It encodes CASSLPLAGAKNIQYF.

This clone occurred many times. The J gene is TRBJ1-1, the V gene TRBV19; the D is unclear. The CDR3 runs to 13 residues. V lost 5 bases, J lost 3 bases, and 10 bases lay in between. Germline CDR1 is LNHDA and CDR2 is SQIVND (reference sequence). CDR3 region: CASSPERYTEAFF. The CDR3 coding sequence is TGTGCCAGTAGTCCTGAGAGGTACACTGAAGCTTTCTTT.

The rearrangement links TRBV6-5 to TRBJ2-5, with 11 bases aligning to TRBD2. CDR1 is MNHEY and CDR2 is SVGAGI in the germline V gene. The CDR3 has 15 residues. The V segment lost 6 bases and the J segment 2 bases; nucleotides outside the gene matches: 5. CDR3 bases: TGTGCCAGCAGCTTAGCGGGAGGGCGGCAAGAGACCCAGTACTTC. This sequence encodes CASSLAGGRQETQYF.

The rearrangement links TRBV7-6 to TRBJ2-3, with D uncertain. The ends were cut back, 0 bases at V and 0 bases at J, with 7 bases in the middle. There are 15 residues in the CDR3. The V gene's germline CDR1 is SGHVS and CDR2 FNYEAQ. The CDR3 here is CASSLAGISTDTQYF. The CDR3 nucleotides are TGTGCCAGCAGCTTAGCAGGGATCAGCACAGATACGCAGTATTTT.

This clone was observed a few times. The CDR3 DNA reads TGTGCCAGCTTTTCGGCGAACACCGGGGAGCTGTTTTTT. As protein: CASFSANTGELFF. This chain uses TRBV2 with TRBJ2-2; D unclear. This CDR3 is 13 amino acids long. The V gene lost 8 bases and the J gene lost 0 bases, with 7 bases spanning the gap. CDR1 SNHLY and CDR2 FYNNEI come from the germline V gene.

The chain recombines TRBV28 with TRBJ1-1, with unresolved D. The V and J ends lost 5 bases and 10 bases respectively, with 14 bases between them. Germline values: CDR1 MDHEN, CDR2 SYDVKM. The CDR3 loop spans 12 amino acids. The DNA of the CDR3 is TGTGCCAGCAGTCCCGCGATATCGGTAGCTTTCTTT. Translating gives CASSPAISVAFF. The entire variable domain, with the rest obtained from reference TRBV28 and TRBJ1-1, is as follows: DVKVTQSSRYLVKRTGEKVFLECVQDMDHENMFWYRQDPGLGLRLIYFSYDVKMKEKGDIPEGYSVSREKKERFSLILESASTNQTSMYLCASSPAISVAFFGQGTRLTVV.

The rearrangement links TRBV6-5 to TRBJ2-1; 10 bases are a match to TRBD2. The V gene end was trimmed by 6 bases and the J gene end by 0 bases; junction bases not matched to a gene: 2. This CDR3 comprises 15 residues. Germline V gene sequence: CDR1 MNHEY, CDR2 SVGAGI. The CDR3 protein is CASRLAGASYNEQFF. The DNA for the CDR3 is TGTGCCAGCAGGCTAGCGGGGGCCTCCTACAATGAGCAGTTCTTC.

This chain uses TRBV9 with TRBJ2-3; D not certain. The V gene's germline CDR1 is SGDLS and CDR2 YYNGEE. Trimming pared 1 base from V and 3 bases from J, leaving 9 bases between. There are 14 residues in the CDR3. The CDR3, as DNA: TGTGCCAGCAGCGTACTCCAAGCGACAGATACGCAGTATTTT. As protein: CASSVLQATDTQYF.

The chain uses TRBV7-9 and TRBJ2-1, with TRBD1 identical over 10 bases. Germline V CDR1 and CDR2: SEHNR, FQNEAQ (reference sequence). The CDR3 length is 18 residues. The junction had 11 bases not matched to a gene; V was cut back by 4 bases and J by 2 bases. This CDR3 reads CASSSRDRGGNAYNEQFF. CDR3 DNA: TGTGCCAGCAGCTCCCGGGACAGGGGCGGGAATGCCTACAATGAGCAGTTCTTC.

The chain is built from TRBV9 and TRBJ1-6; tentative D call: TRBD1 (6 bases). The CDR3 sequence is 16 residues long. V lost 4 bases to trimming and J lost 6 bases, with 17 bases between them. Germline-derived CDR1 and CDR2 are SGDLS and YYNGEE. The DNA for the CDR3 is TGTGCCAGCAGCCCGGGGGCGGACTCTACTAATTCACCCCTCCACTTT. This codes for CASSPGADSTNSPLHF. The whole variable domain, remainder taken from reference TRBV9 and TRBJ1-6, is DSGVTQTPKHLITATGQRVTLRCSPRSGDLSVYWYQQSLDQGLQFLIQYYNGEERAKGNILERFSAQQFPDLHSELNLSSLELGDSALYFCASSPGADSTNSPLHFGNGTRLTVT.

V and J are TRBV5-1 and TRBJ2-4; D is ambiguous. Trimming took 0 bases from V and 10 from J, leaving 20 bases between them. The CDR3 covers 16 residues. Germline-derived CDR1 and CDR2 are SGHRS and YFSETQ. The CDR3 is CASSLVFGGRSSIQYF. The CDR3 coding sequence is TGCGCCAGCAGCTTGGTTTTTGGTGGCCGTTCCTCTATTCAGTACTTC.

The chain has TRBV20-1 and TRBJ2-4; the D gene is possibly TRBD1 (6 bases). This CDR3 has 11 residues. V lost 3 bases to trimming and J lost 9 bases, with 9 bases between them. Germline CDR1 and CDR2: DFQATT and SNEGSKA (reference sequence). The DNA of the CDR3 is TGCAGTGCTAGGGGGACACTCATTCAGTACTTC. Protein: CSARGTLIQYF.

The V and J genes are TRBV20-1 and TRBJ2-3; 7 bases are shared with TRBD1. V dropped 3 bases and J dropped 2; count of bases not matched to a gene: 8. The CDR3 extends over 15 amino acids. The germline V gene encodes CDR1 DFQATT and CDR2 SNEGSKA (reference sequence). CDR3 region: CSASGDSGYTDTQYF. The CDR3 region has the DNA TGCAGTGCTAGTGGGGACAGTGGTTACACAGATACGCAGTATTTT.

The chain has TRBV20-1 and TRBJ1-5; D may be TRBD1 (5 bases). This CDR3 is built from 18 residues. Germline assignment: CDR1 DFQATT and CDR2 SNEGSKA (reference sequence). Trimming cost V 3 bases and J 4 bases, with 25 bases left between them. CDR3 sequence (DNA): TGCAGTGCTAGTTTCTTGACATTGCCAGGGTTTAGTAATCAGCCCCAGCATTTT. Its translation: CSASFLTLPGFSNQPQHF.

V and J are TRBV1 and TRBJ2-1; no check of the table's D call, TRBD2, against the DNA was made. TRBV1 corresponds to a pseudogene. The CDR3 has 17 amino acids. The CDR3 protein is CTSRLFPGTSRMGEQFF. The CDR3 DNA follows: TGCACCAGCAGACTTTTTCCCGGGACTAGCCGTATGGGTGAGCAGTTCTTC.